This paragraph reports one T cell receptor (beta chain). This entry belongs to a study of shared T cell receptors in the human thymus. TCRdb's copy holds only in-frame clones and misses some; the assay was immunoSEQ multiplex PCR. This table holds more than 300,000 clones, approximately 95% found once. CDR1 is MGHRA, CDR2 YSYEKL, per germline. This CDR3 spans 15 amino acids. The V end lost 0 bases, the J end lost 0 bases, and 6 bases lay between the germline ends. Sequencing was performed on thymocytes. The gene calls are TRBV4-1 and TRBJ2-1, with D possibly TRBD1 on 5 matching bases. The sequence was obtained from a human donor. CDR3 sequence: CASSQDRDSYNEQFF. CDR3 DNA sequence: TGCGCCAGCAGCCAAGACAGGGACTCCTACAATGAGCAGTTCTTC.